This entry concerns a single T cell receptor (beta chain). The antigen is not known. The sample originates from a study of radiation and T cells in renal cell carcinoma. Generated by immunoSEQ multiplex PCR, the TCRdb table keeps only in-frame clones and is missing some. The sample contains about 43,000 clones, 80% to 85% of which appear only once. Study results and caveats: From baseline, blood top tumor clonotypes peaked at 2 weeks post-radiation.

V was pared by 0 bases and J by 7 bases, with 5 bases between. This CDR3 is built from 11 residues. Germline CDR1 reads SGHRS; CDR2 reads YFSETQ. Noted time point: blood 4 weeks post-SBRT, at nephrectomy. Treatment in this sample: 15 Gy SBRT to primary tumor, nephrectomy 4 weeks later. Nephrectomy followed 15 Gy stereotactic body radiation by 4 weeks. Blood was sampled at baseline, 2 weeks and 4 weeks after SBRT. The tumor was a clear cell renal cell carcinoma. The source is a woman in her 70s with renal cell carcinoma. The sequencing here drew on blood, taken from a patient whose treatment included radiotherapy and nephrectomy. This chain joins TRBV5-1 and TRBJ2-7; no firm D call. The CDR3 loop is CASSLGGEQYF. The CDR3 region has the DNA TGCGCCAGCAGCTTGGGAGGAGAGCAGTACTTC.